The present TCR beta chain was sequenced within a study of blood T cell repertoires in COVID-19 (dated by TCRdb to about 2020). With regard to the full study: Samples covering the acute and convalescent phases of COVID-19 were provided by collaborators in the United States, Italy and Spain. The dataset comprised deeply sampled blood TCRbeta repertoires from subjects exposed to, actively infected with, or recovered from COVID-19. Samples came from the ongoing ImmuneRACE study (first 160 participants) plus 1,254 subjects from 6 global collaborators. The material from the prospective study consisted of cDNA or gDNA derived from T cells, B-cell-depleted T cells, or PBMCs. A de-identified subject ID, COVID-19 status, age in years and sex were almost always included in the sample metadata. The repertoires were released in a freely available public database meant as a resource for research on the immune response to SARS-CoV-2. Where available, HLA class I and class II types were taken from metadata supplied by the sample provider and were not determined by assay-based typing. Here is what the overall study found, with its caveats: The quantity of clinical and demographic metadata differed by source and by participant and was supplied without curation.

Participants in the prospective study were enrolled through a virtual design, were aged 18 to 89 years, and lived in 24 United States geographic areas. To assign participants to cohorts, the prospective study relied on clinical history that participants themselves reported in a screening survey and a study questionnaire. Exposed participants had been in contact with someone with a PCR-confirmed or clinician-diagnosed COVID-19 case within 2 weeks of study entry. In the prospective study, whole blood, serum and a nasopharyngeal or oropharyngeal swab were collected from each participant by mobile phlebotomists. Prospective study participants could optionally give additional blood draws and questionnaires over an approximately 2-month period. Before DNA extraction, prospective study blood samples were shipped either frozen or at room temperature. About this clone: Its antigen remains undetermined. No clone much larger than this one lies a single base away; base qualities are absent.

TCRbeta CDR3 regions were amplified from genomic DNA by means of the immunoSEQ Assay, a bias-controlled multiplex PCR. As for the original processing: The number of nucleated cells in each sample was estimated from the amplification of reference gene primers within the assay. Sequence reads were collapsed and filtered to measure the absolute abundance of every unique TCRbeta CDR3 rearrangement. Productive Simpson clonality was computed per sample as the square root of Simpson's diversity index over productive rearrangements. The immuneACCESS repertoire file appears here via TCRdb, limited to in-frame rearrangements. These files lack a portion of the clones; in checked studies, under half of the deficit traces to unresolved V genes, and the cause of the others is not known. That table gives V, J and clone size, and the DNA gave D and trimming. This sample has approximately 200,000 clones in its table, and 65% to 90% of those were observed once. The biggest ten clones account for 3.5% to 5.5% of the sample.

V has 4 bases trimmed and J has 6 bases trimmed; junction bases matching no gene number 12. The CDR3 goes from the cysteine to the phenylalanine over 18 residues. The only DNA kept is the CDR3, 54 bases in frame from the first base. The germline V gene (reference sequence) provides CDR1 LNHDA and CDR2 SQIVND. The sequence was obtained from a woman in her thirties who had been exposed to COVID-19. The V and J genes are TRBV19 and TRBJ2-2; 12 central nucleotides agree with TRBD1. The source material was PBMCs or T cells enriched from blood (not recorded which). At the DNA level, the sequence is TGTGCCAGTAGTACAGGGACAGGGGGCTTGGTATACGCCGGGGAGCTGTTTTTT. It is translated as CASSTGTGGLVYAGELFF.